Listed below are T cell receptor beta chains from one sample, sequenced in a study of shared clonotypes between healthy human individuals. Sequencing was performed with immunoSEQ multiplex PCR; in TCRdb, only in-frame clones are kept and a portion is missing. The profile covers about 600,000 clones, with around three quarters appearing a single time and about 12% taken by the ten largest. Sequencing input: PBMCs. The source is a woman in her forties in good health. Some clones in this sample may be carry-over from other donors' samples. Both conserved end residues are part of each CDR3. The D gene is left open where the match is weak. Not every row has a clone size; where given, it reads once, few, many or a size class.

>TRBV19|-|TRBJ2-2|-
CASSMQRNTGELFF
TGTGCCAGTAGTATGCAACGGAACACCGGGGAGCTGTTTTTT
>TRBV5-1|-|TRBJ1-5|-
CASLPFQPQHF
TGCGCCAGCCTTCCTTTTCAGCCCCAGCATTTT
>TRBV11-3|-|TRBJ2-3|-
CASSLGLADTQYF
TGTGCCAGCAGCTTAGGTCTAGCGGATACGCAGTATTTT
>TRBV4-1|-|TRBJ2-1|-
CASSQEPDSYNEQFF
TGCGCCAGCAGCCAAGAGCCGGACTCCTACAATGAGCAGTTCTTC
>TRBV30|-|TRBJ2-7|few
CAWNRQGRYEQYF
TGTGCCTGGAATAGGCAGGGGCGCTACGAGCAGTACTTC
>TRBV28|-|TRBJ1-1|-
CASGGGAENTEAFF
TGTGCCAGCGGCGGCGGGGCAGAGAACACTGAAGCTTTCTTT
>TRBV28|-|TRBJ2-2|-
CASSTRRGTGELFF
TGTGCCAGCAGTACTCGGCGGGGAACCGGGGAGCTGTTTTTT
>TRBV11-2|TRBD2|TRBJ2-4|-
CASSLGVAGVGVGDIQYF
TGTGCCAGCAGCTTAGGGGTCGCGGGAGTGGGGGTTGGAGACATTCAGTACTTC
>TRBV10-3|-|TRBJ1-3|-
CAISEVGNTIYF
TGTGCCATCAGTGAAGTTGGAAACACCATATATTTT
>TRBV5-8|-|TRBJ2-7|-
CASGGSWGEQYF
TGTGCCAGCGGGGGATCTTGGGGCGAGCAGTACTTC
>TRBV2|TRBD2|TRBJ2-7|-
CASSTVAGRLEQYF
TGTGCCAGCAGTACGGTAGCGGGACGTCTCGAGCAGTACTTC
>TRBV2|TRBD2|TRBJ2-1|-
CASSDITGGYNEQFF
TGTGCCAGCAGTGATATAACGGGAGGGTACAATGAGCAGTTCTTC
>TRBV6-4|-|TRBJ1-2|-
CASRAGLHYGYTF
TGTGCCAGCAGAGCCGGGCTTCACTATGGCTACACCTTC
>TRBV28|TRBD2|TRBJ2-7|-
CASSRTRTSGNYEQYF
TGTGCCAGCAGCCGTACTCGGACTAGCGGGAACTACGAGCAGTACTTC
>TRBV7-9|-|TRBJ2-7|once
CASSPGGYSYEQYF
TGTGCCAGCAGCCCCGGCGGCTACTCCTACGAGCAGTACTTC
>TRBV7-9|-|TRBJ1-2|-
CASSLAAQGPYGYTF
TGTGCCAGCAGCTTAGCCGCCCAGGGGCCCTATGGCTACACCTTC
>TRBV6-1|-|TRBJ1-2|-
CASIWSLVGGYTF
TGTGCCAGCATATGGTCCCTCGTAGGGGGCTACACCTTC
>TRBV28|TRBD1|TRBJ1-1|-
CASSTIRQGKTEAFF
TGTGCCAGCAGTACCATAAGACAGGGAAAAACTGAAGCTTTCTTT
>TRBV6-5|TRBD1|TRBJ2-5|-
CASRPYRGWQETQYF
TGTGCCAGCAGACCTTACAGGGGGTGGCAAGAGACCCAGTACTTC
>TRBV28|-|TRBJ2-7|-
CASSFRASGGEQYF
TGTGCCAGCAGTTTTCGAGCCTCAGGAGGCGAGCAGTACTTC
>TRBV7-2|TRBD2|TRBJ2-2|-
CASSRSGSGTGELFF
TGTGCCAGCAGTCGAAGCGGGAGTGGCACCGGGGAGCTGTTTTTT
>TRBV6-5|TRBD2|TRBJ2-7|-
CASSTSGRIPYEQYF
TGTGCCAGCAGTACTAGCGGGAGGATCCCCTACGAGCAGTACTTC
>TRBV6-5|TRBD1|TRBJ1-1|-
CASSKQGRDTEAFF
TGTGCCAGCAGTAAACAGGGGAGGGATACTGAAGCTTTCTTT
>TRBV29-1|TRBD2|TRBJ2-7|-
CSVIKLAGRGVYEQYF
TGCAGCGTTATTAAGCTAGCGGGAAGGGGTGTTTACGAGCAGTACTTC
>TRBV6-6|-|TRBJ1-1|-
CASNPEGYTEAFF
TGTGCCAGCAACCCGGAGGGTTACACTGAAGCTTTCTTT
>TRBV7-6|TRBD2|TRBJ2-1|once
CASSSRLAPNNEQFF
TGTGCCAGCAGCTCCAGACTAGCGCCCAACAATGAGCAGTTCTTC
>TRBV7-3|-|TRBJ2-1|-
CASSLTTAASYNEQFF
TGTGCCAGCAGCTTAACGACAGCTGCCTCCTACAATGAGCAGTTCTTC
>TRBV10-3|-|TRBJ2-2|-
CAISESGGNMGGELFF
TGTGCCATCAGTGAGTCTGGCGGGAATATGGGCGGGGAGCTGTTTTTT
>TRBV27|-|TRBJ1-1|many
CASSPENTEAFF
TGTGCCAGCAGTCCTGAGAACACTGAAGCTTTCTTT
>TRBV5-1|-|TRBJ1-1|once
CASSLGGNTEAFF
TGCGCCAGCAGCTTAGGAGGGAACACTGAAGCTTTCTTT
>TRBV25-1|TRBD2|TRBJ2-7|once
CASRTSGSSYEQYF
TGTGCCAGCAGAACTAGCGGGAGTTCCTACGAGCAGTACTTC
>TRBV4-3|TRBD1|TRBJ2-5|-
CASSQELGTGRETQYF
TGCGCCAGCAGCCAAGAGCTTGGGACAGGGCGAGAGACCCAGTACTTC
>TRBV11-3|-|TRBJ2-2|-
CASSLGGLAVDTGELFF
TGTGCCAGCAGCTTAGGGGGGCTAGCGGTAGACACCGGGGAGCTGTTTTTT
>TRBV4-2|TRBD2|TRBJ2-1|-
CASSQELAGNEQFF
TGTGCCAGCAGCCAAGAGCTAGCGGGCAATGAGCAGTTCTTC
>TRBV6-5|-|TRBJ1-1|-
CASRSQGVGGAFF
TGTGCCAGCAGGTCTCAGGGTGTAGGGGGAGCTTTCTTT
>TRBV7-9|-|TRBJ2-2|many
CAKDTGELFF
TGTGCCAAGGACACCGGGGAGCTGTTTTTT
>TRBV20-1|-|TRBJ1-1|-
CSARVSTEAFF
TGCAGTGCTAGGGTATCCACTGAAGCTTTCTTT